These 17 T cell receptor beta chains came from one sample sequenced in a study of CD4 T cells in relation to SARS-CoV-2 and coronaviruses. Their antigen targets remain unknown. Produced via immunoSEQ multiplex PCR; TCRdb's table is partial and in-frame only. In the table there are just over 35,000 clones, approximately 83% of which are singletons. Material for sequencing was naive CD4+ T cells from PBMCs, cultured in vitro. Subset denoted: naive CD4+ T cells isolated by negative enrichment. These receptor sequences come from an adult with COVID-19.

The V and J genes are TRBV23-1 and TRBJ2-7; D might be TRBD2 (6 bases). TRBV23-1 is given ORF status, its function remaining uncertain. The length of the CDR3 is 15 residues. V lost 0 bases and J lost 1, with 10 bases in between. CDR3 sequence (DNA): TGCGCCAGCAGTCAATCGACGGGAGTATCCTACGAGCAGTACTTC. Protein: CASSQSTGVSYEQYF.

This chain joins TRBV24-1 and TRBJ2-2; D remains unclear. Germline assignment: CDR1 KGHDR and CDR2 SFDVKD. Between the trimmed V and J ends, which lost 7 bases and 3 bases, there was a span of 5 bases. This CDR3 has 12 residues. The CDR3 reads CATRGYTGELFF. For the CDR3, the DNA is TGTGCCACCAGGGGATACACCGGGGAGCTGTTTTTT.

The J gene is TRBJ2-6, the V gene TRBV5-1, with D unclear. Germline V gene data show CDR1 as SGHRS and CDR2 as YFSETQ. Trimming cost V 0 bases and J 2 bases, with 6 bases left between them. CDR3 length: 15 residues. CDR3 sequence reads: CASSLGGAGANVLTF. The CDR3 nucleotides read TGCGCCAGCAGCTTGGGTGGGGCTGGGGCCAACGTCCTGACTTTC.

CDR3 bases: TGTGCCATCAGTGAGTCCCGTAGATCCTCCTACGAGCAGTACTTC. Residues: CAISESRRSSYEQYF. The chain is built from TRBV10-3 and TRBJ2-7; unclear D gene. Trimming pared 0 bases from V and 0 bases from J, leaving 9 bases between. The CDR3 loop spans 15 amino acids. Germline loops: CDR1 ENHRY, CDR2 SYGVKD.

This sequence joins TRBV9 and TRBJ1-4; 7 bases align to TRBD1. The germline V gene has CDR1 SGDLS and CDR2 YYNGEE. The CDR3 contains 14 residues. V was clipped by 10 bases and J by 5 bases; unmatched bases: 11. The CDR3 nucleotides read TGTGCCCCCCAGGGGGGACAGACGAATGAAAAACTGTTTTTT. Amino acids: CAPQGGQTNEKLFF. The whole variable domain, filled in from reference TRBV9 and TRBJ1-4, reads DSGVTQTPKHLITATGQRVTLRCSPRSGDLSVYWYQQSLDQGLQFLIQYYNGEERAKGNILERFSAQQFPDLHSELNLSSLELGDSALYFCAPQGGQTNEKLFFGSGTQLSVL.

The V gene is TRBV6-6, the J gene TRBJ2-2; perhaps TRBD2 as D (6 bases). With 9 bases removed from V and 3 bases from J, the gap between germline ends came to 14 bases. The CDR3 has 14 amino acids. Germline CDR1 and CDR2: MNHNY and SVGAGI (reference sequence). CDR3 residues: CASISGEHTGELFF. For the CDR3, the DNA is TGTGCCAGTATTAGCGGTGAGCACACCGGGGAGCTGTTTTTT.

The chain links TRBV28 to TRBJ2-1; tentatively, D is TRBD2 (5 bases). V dropped 7 bases and J dropped 4 bases, with 14 bases sitting between them. The CDR3 covers 14 residues. From germline, CDR1 is MDHEN and CDR2 SYDVKM. CDR3 nucleotides: TGTGCCAGCAACCTAGCAGACGAATACAATGAGCAGTTCTTC. Translating it yields CASNLADEYNEQFF.

This clone has only one observation. This chain links TRBV30 with TRBJ1-3, with 8 nucleotides matching TRBD1. J lost 4 bases, V lost 2 bases, and 10 bases had no gene match. CDR1 is GTSNPN and CDR2 is SVGIG in the germline V gene (reference sequence). The CDR3 loop spans 16 amino acids. CDR3 DNA sequence: TGTGCCTGGAGTACTGATCGGACAGGGCGAGGAAACACCATATATTTT. The encoded protein is CAWSTDRTGRGNTIYF. Filled out from reference TRBV30 and TRBJ1-3, the complete variable domain reads SQTIHQWPATLVQPVGSPLSLECTVEGTSNPNLYWYRQAAGRGLQLLFYSVGIGQISSEVPQNLSASRPQDRQFILSSKKLLLSDSGFYLCAWSTDRTGRGNTIYFGEGSWLTVV.

This clone is a singleton in its sample. V gene TRBV5-1 combines with J gene TRBJ1-1; 8 bases are a match to TRBD1. Germline CDR1 and CDR2: SGHRS and YFSETQ. V was clipped by 1 base and J by 1 base; unmatched bases: 6. The CDR3 contains 16 residues. CDR3 protein: CASSLIYRGGNTEAFF. The CDR3 DNA reads TGCGCCAGCAGCTTGATTTACAGGGGGGGGAACACTGAAGCTTTCTTT.

This chain links TRBV19 with TRBJ2-5; the match to TRBD1 covers 11 bases. The trim removed 8 bases at V and 9 bases at J, leaving 8 bases unmatched. Germline values: CDR1 LNHDA, CDR2 SQIVND (reference sequence). The CDR3 sequence is 13 residues long. The CDR3 bases are TGTGCCAGTGGGACAGGGGGTGGTTTGGCCCAGTACTTC. Its protein is CASGTGGGLAQYF.

The V call is TRBV30, the J call TRBJ1-2; no firm D call. Germline V CDR1 and CDR2: GTSNPN, SVGIG (reference sequence). V lost 5 bases, J lost 2 bases, and 6 bases lay in between. The CDR3 runs to 11 residues. CDR3 in amino acids: CAWSGNYGYTF. In DNA, the CDR3 is TGTGCCTGGTCGGGGAACTATGGCTACACCTTC.

The table lists this clone with a count of one. CDR3 loop: CSVGGAGGPDEQFF. The CDR3 region has the DNA TGCAGCGTTGGGGGGGCGGGAGGGCCCGATGAGCAGTTCTTC. J is TRBJ2-1 and V is TRBV29-1, with 9 positions matching TRBD2. Germline CDR1 SQVTM, CDR2 ANQGSEA. This CDR3 is 14 amino acids long. Germline trimming cut 4 bases from V and 8 bases from J; bases unmatched to any gene: 9.

The chain combines TRBV28 with TRBJ2-7; D perhaps matches TRBD1 (5 bases). Germline assignment: CDR1 MDHEN and CDR2 SYDVKM. Trimming removed 11 bases from V and 6 bases from J, with 11 bases in between. The CDR3 has 10 amino acids. The CDR3 sequence: CASSGFEQYF. Written as DNA, the CDR3 is TGTGCCTCTTCAGGGTTCGAGCAGTACTTC.

The CDR3 spells CASSIKGNSGNTIYF. CDR3 in DNA: TGTGCCAGTAGTATTAAGGGTAATTCTGGAAACACCATATATTTT. V gene TRBV19 combines with J gene TRBJ1-3; no firm D call. The CDR3 is 15 residues long. Trimming left V 3 bases short and J 1 base short, with 10 bases between. Germline CDR1 and CDR2: LNHDA and SQIVND (reference sequence).

V and J are TRBV19 and TRBJ2-3, with D possibly TRBD2 on 6 matching bases. The ends were cut back, 7 bases at V and 1 base at J, with 12 bases in the middle. CDR3 length: 14 amino acids. Germline V lookup: CDR1 LNHDA, CDR2 SQIVND (reference sequence). The CDR3 is CASNRASGTDTQYF. For the CDR3, the DNA is TGTGCCAGTAATAGGGCTAGCGGCACAGATACGCAGTATTTT.

The gene calls are TRBV3-1 (or the pseudogene TRBV3-2) and TRBJ1-3; D gene unclear. Germline V lookup: CDR1 LGHDT, CDR2 YNNKEL (reference sequence). The CDR3 has 16 residues. Trimming left V 4 bases short and J 0 bases short, with 13 bases between. The CDR3 DNA reads as TGTGCCAGCAGCCCCGGACGGGCTAGCTCTGGAAACACCATATATTTT. As protein: CASSPGRASSGNTIYF.

V gene TRBV29-1 combines with J gene TRBJ2-2; 7 nucleotides align to TRBD1. Germline V gives CDR1 SQVTM, CDR2 ANQGSEA. The V gene end was trimmed by 6 bases and the J gene end by 0 bases; junction bases not matched to a gene: 7. This CDR3 region has 15 residues. The CDR3 DNA follows: TGCAGCGTAAGAACCGGGACAGCGAACACCGGGGAGCTGTTTTTT. Translating it yields CSVRTGTANTGELFF.